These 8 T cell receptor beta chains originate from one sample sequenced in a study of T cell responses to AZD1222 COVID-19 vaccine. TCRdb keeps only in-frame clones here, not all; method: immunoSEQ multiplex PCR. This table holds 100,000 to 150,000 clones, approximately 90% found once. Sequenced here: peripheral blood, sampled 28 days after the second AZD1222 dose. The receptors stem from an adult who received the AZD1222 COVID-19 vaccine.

The DNA for the CDR3 is TGTGCCAGCAGCGTAGCGGGGCCCTCCGATGAGCAGTTCTTC. Protein product: CASSVAGPSDEQFF. This sequence joins TRBV9 and TRBJ2-1; D may match TRBD1 or TRBD2 (5 bases each). Deletions cut 0 bases from V and 8 bases from J, with 12 bases between. The germline gives CDR1 SGDLS, CDR2 YYNGEE. CDR3 length: 14 amino acids.

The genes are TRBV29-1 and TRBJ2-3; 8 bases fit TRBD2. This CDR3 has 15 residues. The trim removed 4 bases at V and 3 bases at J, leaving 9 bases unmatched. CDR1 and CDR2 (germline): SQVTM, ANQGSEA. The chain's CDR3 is CSVVVAGGGTDTQYF. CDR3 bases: TGCAGCGTTGTTGTGGCGGGAGGAGGGACAGATACGCAGTATTTT.

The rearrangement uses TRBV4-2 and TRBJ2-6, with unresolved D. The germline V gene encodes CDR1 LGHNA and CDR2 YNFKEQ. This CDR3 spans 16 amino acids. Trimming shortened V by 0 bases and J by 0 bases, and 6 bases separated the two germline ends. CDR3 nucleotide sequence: TGTGCCAGCAGCCAAGAACCGAGCTCTGGGGCCAACGTCCTGACTTTC. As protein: CASSQEPSSGANVLTF.

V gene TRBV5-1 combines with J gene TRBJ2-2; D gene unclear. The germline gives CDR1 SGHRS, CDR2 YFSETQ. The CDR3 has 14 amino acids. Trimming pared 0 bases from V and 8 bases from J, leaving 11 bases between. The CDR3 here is CASSLAGISGELFF. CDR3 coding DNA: TGCGCCAGCAGCTTGGCTGGGATTTCGGGGGAGCTGTTTTTT. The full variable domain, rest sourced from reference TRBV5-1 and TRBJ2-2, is KAGVTQTPRYLIKTRGQQVTLSCSPISGHRSVSWYQQTPGQGLQFLFEYFSETQRNKGNFPGRFSGRQFSNSRSEMNVSTLELGDSALYLCASSLAGISGELFFGEGSRLTVL.

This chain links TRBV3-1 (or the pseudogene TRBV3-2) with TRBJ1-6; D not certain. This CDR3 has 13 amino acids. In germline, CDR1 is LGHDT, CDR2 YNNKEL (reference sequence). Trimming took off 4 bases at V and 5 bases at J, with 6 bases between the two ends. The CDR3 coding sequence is TGTGCCAGCAGCCTTTTAGATAATTCACCCCTCCACTTT. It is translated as CASSLLDNSPLHF.

In DNA, the CDR3 is TGTGCCACCAGCCCTTTACCTCTCGGGGGGTCCTACAATGAGCAGTTCTTC. It codes for CATSPLPLGGSYNEQFF. This chain joins TRBV15 and TRBJ2-1; 7 bases are a match to TRBD2. The CDR3 runs 17 residues. V dropped 5 bases and J dropped 1; count of bases not matched to a gene: 11. Germline values: CDR1 LNHNV, CDR2 YYDKDF (reference sequence).

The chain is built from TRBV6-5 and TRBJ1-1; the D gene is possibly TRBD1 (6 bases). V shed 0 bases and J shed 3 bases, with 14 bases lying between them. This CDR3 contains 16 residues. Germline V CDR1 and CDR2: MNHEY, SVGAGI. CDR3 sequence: CASSYSIWGLDTEAFF. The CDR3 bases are TGTGCCAGCAGTTACTCGATATGGGGGCTGGACACTGAAGCTTTCTTT.

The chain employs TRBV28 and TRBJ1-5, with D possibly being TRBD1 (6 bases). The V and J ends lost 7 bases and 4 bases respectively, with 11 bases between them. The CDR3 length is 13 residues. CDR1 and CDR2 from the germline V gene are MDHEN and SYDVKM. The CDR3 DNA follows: TGTGCCAGCAACAGGGTAGCGAATCAGCCCCAGCATTTT. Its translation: CASNRVANQPQHF. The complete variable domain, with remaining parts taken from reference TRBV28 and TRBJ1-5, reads DVKVTQSSRYLVKRTGEKVFLECVQDMDHENMFWYRQDPGLGLRLIYFSYDVKMKEKGDIPEGYSVSREKKERFSLILESASTNQTSMYLCASNRVANQPQHFGDGTRLSIL.